Sequencing of this TCR beta chain was carried out in a study of blood T cell repertoires in COVID-19 (dated by TCRdb to the early 2020s). Concerning the study at large: The collaborator samples originated in the United States, Italy and Spain and spanned the acute and convalescent phases of COVID-19. The dataset comprised deeply sampled blood TCRbeta repertoires from subjects exposed to, actively infected with, or recovered from COVID-19. A freely available public database, intended as a resource for researchers studying the immune response to SARS-CoV-2, is where the repertoires were released. The material from the prospective study consisted of cDNA or gDNA derived from T cells, B-cell-depleted T cells, or PBMCs. A de-identified subject ID, COVID-19 status, age in years and sex were almost always included in the sample metadata. Where available, HLA class I and class II types were taken from metadata supplied by the sample provider and were not determined by assay-based typing. The samples were drawn from two sources: the first 160 participants of the ongoing ImmuneRACE study, and some 1,300 subjects contributed by 6 global collaborators.

TCRbeta CDR3 regions were amplified from genomic DNA using the immunoSEQ Assay, a bias-controlled multiplex PCR. As for the authors' bioinformatics: Within the assay, amplification of reference gene primers was used to estimate how many nucleated cells each sample contained. Sequence reads were collapsed and filtered to measure the absolute abundance of every unique TCRbeta CDR3 rearrangement. For each sample, productive Simpson clonality was calculated by taking the square root of Simpson's diversity index across productive rearrangements. The table comes from immuneACCESS by way of TCRdb, which keeps in-frame sequences with V and J called. Part of the clones is missing from these tables; in studies checked, under half for an unresolved V gene and the rest for unknown reasons. V and J calls and clone size come straight from that table; D and trimming were deduced from the DNA. The sample records about 260,000 clones, approximately 87% of which are singletons. The top ten clonotypes cover approximately 1.4% of the sample.

A second Seattle source provided samples from volunteer blood donors who had recovered from COVID-19. Collaborating institutions collected whole blood in K2EDTA tubes following their own protocols. For TCRbeta analysis, collaborator samples were shipped as frozen whole blood, as isolated PBMCs, or as DNA extracted from either sample type. Concerning this clone: Its recognized antigen is unknown. One base away there is no much larger clone; base qualities are not given.

From cysteine to phenylalanine, the CDR3 is 15 amino acids long. The CDR3 DNA has 45 bases and is translated from base 1. V is pared back by 3 bases and J by 7 bases, with 18 bases lying between the germline termini. The germline V gene (reference sequence) yields LNHNV for CDR1 and YYDKDF for CDR2. The research as a whole found: The quantity of clinical and demographic metadata differed by source and by participant and was supplied without curation.

The sample was peripheral blood. The chain couples TRBV15 to TRBJ2-5; matching of 5 bases hints at TRBD2 as the D gene. This receptor was obtained from a woman aged 40 to 50 who had recovered from COVID-19. The DNA sequence is TGTGCCACCAGCAGTAAGGCAGAGGGTGAATGGACCCAGTACTTC. This gives the protein CATSSKAEGEWTQYF.